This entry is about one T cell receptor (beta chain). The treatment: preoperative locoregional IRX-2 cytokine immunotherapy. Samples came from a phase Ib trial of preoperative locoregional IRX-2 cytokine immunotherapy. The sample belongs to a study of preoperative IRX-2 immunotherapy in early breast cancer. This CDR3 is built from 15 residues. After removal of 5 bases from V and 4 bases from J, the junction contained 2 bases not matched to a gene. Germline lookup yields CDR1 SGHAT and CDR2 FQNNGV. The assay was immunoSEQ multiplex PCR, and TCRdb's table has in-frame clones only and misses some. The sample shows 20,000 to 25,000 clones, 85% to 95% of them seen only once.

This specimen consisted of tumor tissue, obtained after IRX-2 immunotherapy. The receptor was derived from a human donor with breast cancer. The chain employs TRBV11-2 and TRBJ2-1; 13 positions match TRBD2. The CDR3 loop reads CASSTSGGVYNEQFF. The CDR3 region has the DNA TGTGCCAGCAGCACTAGCGGGGGGGTATACAATGAGCAGTTCTTC.